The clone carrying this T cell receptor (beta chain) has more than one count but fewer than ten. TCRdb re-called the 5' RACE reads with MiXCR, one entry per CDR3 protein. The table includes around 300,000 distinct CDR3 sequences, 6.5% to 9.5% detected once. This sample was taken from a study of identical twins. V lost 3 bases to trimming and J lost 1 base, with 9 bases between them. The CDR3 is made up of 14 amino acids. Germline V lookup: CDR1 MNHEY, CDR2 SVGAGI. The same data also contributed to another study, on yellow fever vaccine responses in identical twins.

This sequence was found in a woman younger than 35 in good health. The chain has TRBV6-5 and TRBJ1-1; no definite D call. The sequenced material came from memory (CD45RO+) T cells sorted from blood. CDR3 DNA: TGTGCCAGCAGTTATCGTCCTTCGAACACTGAAGCTTTCTTT. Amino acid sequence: CASSYRPSNTEAFF.